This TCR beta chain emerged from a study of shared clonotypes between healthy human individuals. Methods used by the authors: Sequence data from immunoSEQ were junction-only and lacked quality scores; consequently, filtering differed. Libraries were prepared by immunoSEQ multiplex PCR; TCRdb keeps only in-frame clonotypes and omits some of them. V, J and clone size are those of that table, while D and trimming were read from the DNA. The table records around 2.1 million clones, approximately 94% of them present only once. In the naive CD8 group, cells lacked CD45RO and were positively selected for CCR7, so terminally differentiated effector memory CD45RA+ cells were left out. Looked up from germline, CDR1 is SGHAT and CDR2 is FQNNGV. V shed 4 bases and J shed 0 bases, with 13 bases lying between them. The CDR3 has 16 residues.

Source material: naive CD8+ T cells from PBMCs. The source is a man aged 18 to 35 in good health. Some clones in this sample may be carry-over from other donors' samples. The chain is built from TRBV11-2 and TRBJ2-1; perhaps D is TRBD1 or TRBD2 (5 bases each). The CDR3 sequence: CASSSRSGSSYNEQFF. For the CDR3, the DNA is TGTGCCAGCAGCTCTAGGTCAGGGAGCTCCTACAATGAGCAGTTCTTC.